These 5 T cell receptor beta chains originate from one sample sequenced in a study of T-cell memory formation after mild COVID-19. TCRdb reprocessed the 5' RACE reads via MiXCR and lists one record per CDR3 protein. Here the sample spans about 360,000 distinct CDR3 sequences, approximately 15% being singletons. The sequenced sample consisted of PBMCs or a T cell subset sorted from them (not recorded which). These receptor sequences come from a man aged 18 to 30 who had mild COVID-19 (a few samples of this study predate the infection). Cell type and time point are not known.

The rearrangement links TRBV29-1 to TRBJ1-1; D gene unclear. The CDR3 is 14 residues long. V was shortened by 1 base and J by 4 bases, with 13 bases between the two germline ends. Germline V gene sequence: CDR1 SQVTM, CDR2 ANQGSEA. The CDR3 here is CSVEGALQGTEAFF. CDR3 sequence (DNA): TGCAGCGTTGAAGGAGCGCTGCAAGGCACTGAAGCTTTCTTT.

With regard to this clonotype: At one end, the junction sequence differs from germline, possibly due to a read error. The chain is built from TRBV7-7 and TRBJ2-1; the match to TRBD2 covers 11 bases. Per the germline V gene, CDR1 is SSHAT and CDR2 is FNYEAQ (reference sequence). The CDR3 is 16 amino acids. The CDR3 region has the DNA TGTGCTAGCAGCCCGAGTAGCGGGGGGGCCTACAATGAGCAGTTCTTC. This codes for CASSPSSGGAYNEQFF.

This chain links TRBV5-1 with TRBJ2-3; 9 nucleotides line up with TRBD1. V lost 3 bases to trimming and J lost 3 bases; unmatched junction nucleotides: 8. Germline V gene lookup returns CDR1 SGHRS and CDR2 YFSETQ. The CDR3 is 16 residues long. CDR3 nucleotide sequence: TGCGCCAGCAGCTCGGGACAGGGTGATTGGACAGATACGCAGTATTTT. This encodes CASSSGQGDWTDTQYF.

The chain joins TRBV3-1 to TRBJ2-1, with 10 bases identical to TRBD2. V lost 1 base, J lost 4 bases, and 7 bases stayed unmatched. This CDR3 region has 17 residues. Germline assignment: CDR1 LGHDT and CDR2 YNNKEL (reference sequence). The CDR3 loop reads CASSQGVAGGNYNEQFF. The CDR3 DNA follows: TGTGCCAGCAGCCAAGGGGTAGCGGGGGGAAATTACAATGAGCAGTTCTTC.

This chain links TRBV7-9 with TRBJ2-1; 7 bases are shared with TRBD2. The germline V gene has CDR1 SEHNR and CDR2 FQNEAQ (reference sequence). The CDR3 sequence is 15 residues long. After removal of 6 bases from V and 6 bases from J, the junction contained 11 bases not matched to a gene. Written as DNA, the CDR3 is TGTGCCAGCAGGTATGTGACTAGCCGAAGCAATGAGCAGTTCTTC. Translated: CASRYVTSRSNEQFF.